The T cell receptor (beta chain) under discussion was sequenced for a study of cytomegalovirus exposure and HLA in healthy donors. This clone was detected a few times. The PCR used 60 Vbeta and 13 Jbeta primers. The assay was immunoSEQ multiplex PCR, and TCRdb's table has in-frame clones only and misses some. Altogether approximately 100,000 clones are present, roughly 77% being singletons, with the ten largest covering about 1.5%. Germline values: CDR1 MDHEN, CDR2 SYDVKM. Unmatched junction bases numbered 9, after V lost 3 bases and J lost 6 bases. The CDR3 has 16 amino acids. This sequence joins TRBV28 and TRBJ1-5; the match to TRBD1 covers 9 bases. The sequencing input was PBMCs. The sequence derives from a man aged 35-49 years in good health and CMV-seronegative. CDR3 sequence: CASSFLQGAPSQPQHF. CDR3 coding DNA: TGTGCCAGCAGTTTCCTACAGGGGGCACCCAGTCAGCCCCAGCATTTT.